This entry features one TCR beta chain sequence. In the original workflow: The assay estimated nucleated cells by amplifying reference gene primers. Sequencing was performed with immunoSEQ multiplex PCR; in TCRdb, only in-frame clones are kept and a portion is missing. That table is the source of V, J and clone size, and D and trimming were worked out from the DNA. This table has tens of thousands of clones, approximately 89% appearing once. This record belongs to a study of blood T cell repertoires in COVID-19. Deletions cut 4 bases from V and 8 bases from J, with 19 bases between. Germline values: CDR1 SGHRS, CDR2 YFSETQ. The CDR3 sequence is 15 residues long.

The source of this sequence is a man aged 55 to 69 with active COVID-19. The chain has TRBV5-1 and TRBJ2-1, with D perhaps matching TRBD2 (6 bases). Sequenced sample: peripheral blood. The CDR3 reads CASSVNGLKGDEQFF. CDR3 in DNA: TGCGCCAGCAGCGTGAACGGACTAAAAGGGGATGAGCAGTTCTTC.